These T cell receptor beta chains were read from a single sample in a study of post-analysis software for immune sequencing data. One entry per CDR3 protein results from TCRdb running MiXCR on the PCR reads. Among 350,000 to 450,000 distinct CDR3 sequences listed, approximately 38% were seen once. The sample consisted of blood. The receptors were sampled from a girl aged 2 to 9 with multiple sclerosis. Each CDR3 is given with its conserved first and last residue. The order of the fields is clone size, J gene, D gene, V gene, CDR3 DNA, CDR3 protein. D genes are given only for firm matches. Size is omitted from some rows. Given values are once, few, many or a class for expanded clones.

>few|TRBJ2-7|NA|TRBV4-1
TGCGCCAGCAGCCAAGGAAGTGGTCTAGTCTACGAGCAGTACTTC
CASSQGSGLVYEQYF
>once|TRBJ1-1|NA|TRBV12-3/TRBV12-4
TGTGCCAGCAGCCGACAAGAGGGCCTGAACACTGAAGCTTTCTTT
CASSRQEGLNTEAFF
>few|TRBJ2-5|NA|TRBV7-2
TGTGCCAGCAGCTCTCCGGGGACCCAGTACTTC
CASSSPGTQYF
>few|TRBJ1-5|TRBD1|TRBV27
TGTGCCAGCAGTTTATCGTACAGGGGGCGGATTCAGCCCCAGCATTTT
CASSLSYRGRIQPQHF
>many|TRBJ2-5|NA|TRBV18
TGTGCCAGCAGCCCCAGGGAGACCCAGTACTTC
CASSPRETQYF
>few|TRBJ2-5|TRBD2|TRBV28
TGTGCCAGCAACGGGGCGGGAGTTCCTCAAGAGACCCAGTACTTC
CASNGAGVPQETQYF
>NA|TRBJ2-5|NA|TRBV4-2
TGTGCCAGCAGCCAAGATTTGATAGGCTTTGGGTTGACCCAGTACTTC
CASSQDLIGFGLTQYF
>NA|TRBJ2-1|TRBD2|TRBV20-1
TGCAGTGCTAGAGTGTCTAGCGGACCGGTGTACAATGAGCAGTTCTTC
CSARVSSGPVYNEQFF
>NA|TRBJ2-7|NA|TRBV7-9
TGTGCCAGCAGGCATATGATGAGTGAGCAGTACTTC
CASRHMMSEQYF
>NA|TRBJ2-7|TRBD2|TRBV20-1
TGCAGTGCTAGCGTGCCCGGGACTAGCGGGGGGTACGAGCAGTACTTC
CSASVPGTSGGYEQYF
>NA|TRBJ2-1|NA|TRBV27
TGTGCCAGCAGTTTGCTATTAGGAGGGGCCCCCTCCTACAATGAGCAGTTCTTC
CASSLLLGGAPSYNEQFF
>NA|TRBJ2-7|NA|TRBV7-2
TGTGCCAGCAGCTTAGACCGGGTCAGTTACGAGCAGTACTTC
CASSLDRVSYEQYF
>NA|TRBJ1-2|NA|TRBV4-3
TGCGCCAGCAGCCAAGATCTTGGGGTAGGCTATGGCTACACCTTC
CASSQDLGVGYGYTF
>NA|TRBJ2-1|NA|TRBV5-1
TGCGCCAGCAGCTTGCATGCGGAGATCAATGAGCAGTTCTTC
CASSLHAEINEQFF
>few|TRBJ2-5|TRBD1|TRBV6-5
TGTGCCAGCAGTTACTTGTCACAGGGGCAAGAGACCCAGTACTTC
CASSYLSQGQETQYF
>NA|TRBJ2-1|NA|TRBV7-2
TGTGCCAGCAGCTTATTGGGGGGAGGGGGCAATGAGCAGTTCTTC
CASSLLGGGGNEQFF
>NA|TRBJ2-1|TRBD2|TRBV27
TGTGCCAGCAGAAGACTAGCTTCCCGCTCCTACAATGAGCAGTTCTTC
CASRRLASRSYNEQFF
>once|TRBJ2-2|TRBD1|TRBV29-1
TGCAGCGTTGAACAGGGGGCAACCGGGGAGCTGTTTTTT
CSVEQGATGELFF
>few|TRBJ2-3|TRBD2|TRBV29-1
TGCAGCGTTATTAGGCTAGCGGGAGCAGATACGCAGTATTTT
CSVIRLAGADTQYF
>few|TRBJ2-4|NA|TRBV4-3
TGCGCCAGCAGCCCGGGTATGGGCACGAACATTCAGTACTTC
CASSPGMGTNIQYF
>many|TRBJ2-7|NA|TRBV20-1
TGCAGTGCTCACGTTTATTTTGGGCGGTACGAGCAGTACTTC
CSAHVYFGRYEQYF
>NA|TRBJ1-2|TRBD1|TRBV29-1
TGCAGCGTTGCCATCCGGACAGGGTATGGCTACACCTTC
CSVAIRTGYGYTF
>NA|TRBJ2-3|NA|TRBV12-3/TRBV12-4
TGTGCCAGCAGTACCTCCTCTAGTGGGGGGCTAATGAGGCCAGATACGCAGTATTTT
CASSTSSSGGLMRPDTQYF
>NA|TRBJ2-3|TRBD2|TRBV7-2
TGTGCCAGCAGCTTATGGCTAGCGGGAGGAGCAGATACGCAGTATTTT
CASSLWLAGGADTQYF
>few|TRBJ2-1|TRBD1|TRBV3-1
TGTGCCAGCAGCCCTCGGACAGGGAGTGGCAATGAGCAGTTCTTC
CASSPRTGSGNEQFF
>few|TRBJ2-5|TRBD1|TRBV4-3
TGCGCCAGCAGCCAAGATTTTGCAGGGGGCACCAGGGAGACCCAGTACTTC
CASSQDFAGGTRETQYF
>NA|TRBJ1-6|NA|TRBV6-5
TGTGCCAGCAGGACCGGGAATTCACCCCTCCACTTT
CASRTGNSPLHF
>NA|TRBJ2-1|NA|TRBV6-1
TGTGCCAGCAGTCCAGGGGGGAACAATGAGCAGTTCTTC
CASSPGGNNEQFF
>NA|TRBJ2-3|NA|TRBV7-3
TGTGCCAGCAGCTTTAGGGGGGGTTTGGCAGATACGCAGTATTTT
CASSFRGGLADTQYF
>NA|TRBJ2-6|NA|TRBV28
TGTGCCAGCAGTTTGGGGTTCGGGCAGGGTCTCTTAGTTTACGCTGGGGCCAACGTCCTGACTTTC
CASSLGFGQGLLVYAGANVLTF
>NA|TRBJ2-1|NA|TRBV12-3/TRBV12-4
TGTGCCAGCAGCTTTGGTACGGCTTATGATCAGTTCTTC
CASSFGTAYDQFF
>NA|TRBJ2-2|NA|TRBV7-3
TGTGCCAGCAGCTTAGGGGTTGCAGGGAGCGGGGAGCTGTTTTTT
CASSLGVAGSGELFF
>NA|TRBJ1-2|NA|TRBV24-1
TGTGCCACCAGTGATTTGCGGATTAACTATGGCTACACCTTC
CATSDLRINYGYTF
>NA|TRBJ1-1|NA|TRBV4-2
TGTGCCAGCAGCCAACCTTCCAAAGTGAACACTGAAGCTTTCTTT
CASSQPSKVNTEAFF
>many|TRBJ1-5|NA|TRBV28
TGTGCCAGTCGGACAGAATATAGCAATCAGCCCCAGCATTTT
CASRTEYSNQPQHF
>few|TRBJ2-4|NA|TRBV6-6
TGTGCCAGCAGTTTCCTACAGGGTAAAGCCAAAAACATTCAGTACTTC
CASSFLQGKAKNIQYF
>NA|TRBJ2-4|NA|TRBV20-1
TGCAGTGCTAACCCGACCCGCATTCAGTACTTC
CSANPTRIQYF
>few|TRBJ1-4|NA|TRBV7-8
TGTGCCAGCAGCTACCACAGTGGGGCTAATGAAAAACTGTTTTTT
CASSYHSGANEKLFF
>NA|TRBJ2-7|NA|TRBV6-6
TGTGCCAGCAGTTACAATTGGGACGAGCAGTACTTC
CASSYNWDEQYF
>NA|TRBJ2-7|NA|TRBV12-3/TRBV12-4
TGTGCCAGCAGTTTAAAGTGTGGCAGGGGATCCTACGAGCAGTATTTC
CASSLKCGRGSYEQYF
>NA|TRBJ1-1|NA|TRBV25-1
TGTGCCAGCAGTGAATTAGGGGGAGGGGACACTGAAGCTTTCTTT
CASSELGGGDTEAFF
>few|TRBJ1-2|NA|TRBV20-1
TGCAGTGCTAGAGAAGGAGGGGCCTCACCGAACTATGGCTACACCTTC
CSAREGGASPNYGYTF
>few|TRBJ2-7|NA|TRBV18
TGTGCCAGCTCACCAAGGGACTTCTACGAGCAGTACTTC
CASSPRDFYEQYF
>once|TRBJ2-7|NA|TRBV5-5
TGTGCCAGCTTTCCCCTGCAGCGGTTCTACGAGCAGTACTTC
CASFPLQRFYEQYF
>few|TRBJ2-2|TRBD1|TRBV28
TGTGCCGGGAGGACAGGGGAACACACCGGGGAGCTGTTTTTT
CAGRTGEHTGELFF
>NA|TRBJ1-2|TRBD1|TRBV20-1
TGCAGTGCTACCCAGTCCGGGACAGGGGACACTGGCTACACCTTC
CSATQSGTGDTGYTF
>NA|TRBJ2-7|NA|TRBV20-1
TGCAGTGCTAGCCGACCCGGCAGGGGCGAGCAGTACTTC
CSASRPGRGEQYF
>NA|TRBJ1-1|NA|TRBV4-1
TGCGCCAGCAGCCAAGTAGGCAGGGATCCAGTAGATGAAGCTTTCTTT
CASSQVGRDPVDEAFF
>once|TRBJ1-5|TRBD1|TRBV6-1
TGTGCCACCAGGGGGGGAGGACAGCCCCAGCATTTT
CATRGGGQPQHF
>few|TRBJ2-7|NA|TRBV20-1
TGCAGTGCTAGAGAGCCCTCCTACGAGCAGTACTTC
CSAREPSYEQYF
>few|TRBJ2-7|NA|TRBV29-1
TGCAGCGTTGTACAGCAAACGGGATTGCGGAGGGACGAGCAGTACTTC
CSVVQQTGLRRDEQYF
>NA|TRBJ1-1|NA|TRBV29-1
TGCAGCGTCCTCGGGGAACCCATGAACACTGAAGCTTTCTTT
CSVLGEPMNTEAFF
>NA|TRBJ2-5|NA|TRBV4-3
TGCGCCAGCAGCCTCGGGGGACAGCTAGGCTACAAGCAGTACTTC
CASSLGGQLGYKQYF
>once|TRBJ2-2|NA|TRBV4-3
TGCGCCAGCAGCCTCCAGATGAAAACCGGGGAGCTGTTTTTT
CASSLQMKTGELFF